This T cell receptor (beta chain) was recorded in a study of blood T cell repertoires in COVID-19. Assay used: immunoSEQ multiplex PCR; TCRdb lists only in-frame clones, some missing. The sample gives about 150,000 clones, around 86% of which show up once; 2% to 3% is in the top ten. Looked up from germline, CDR1 is SGHRS and CDR2 is YFSETQ. V gave up 5 bases and J gave up 0 bases, with 6 bases separating them. This CDR3 has 13 residues. This TCR was sampled from a woman older than 75 with COVID-19, enrolled during active disease. Material: peripheral blood. The rearrangement links TRBV5-1 to TRBJ2-1, with no clear D. CDR3 region: CASSPTSYNEQFF. CDR3 DNA sequence: TGCGCCAGCAGTCCTACCTCCTACAATGAGCAGTTCTTC.